This T cell receptor (beta chain) was observed in a study of shared clonotypes between healthy human individuals. In the study overall: Donors had three CD4 naive, three CD4 memory, two CD8 naive and one CD8 memory plate apiece.

In germline, CDR1 is SSHAT, CDR2 FNYEAQ (reference sequence). This CDR3 is 17 amino acids long. Remarks on this clone: Its target is not known. One junction end disagrees with the germline gene, perhaps due to a read error.

For every subset, genomic DNA was evenly distributed across several immunoSEQ plates. Assay: immunoSEQ multiplex PCR; the TCRdb copy retains only in-frame clones and omits some. The sample shows about 2.4 million clones, around 94% of them seen only once. The study's findings and limits: When naive CD4 clonotypes were compared across a handful of donors, around 5% were shared.

The chain couples TRBV7-7 to TRBJ2-2, with 12 bases identical to TRBD2. Sequenced: naive CD4+ T cells sorted from blood. Subset specified: CD45RA+ positively selected. The source is a man aged 18 to 29 in good health. CDR3 in DNA: TGTGCTAGCAGCCCGCGGACTAGCGGGGTTTTTACCGGGGAGCTGTTTTTT. Protein: CASSPRTSGVFTGELFF.